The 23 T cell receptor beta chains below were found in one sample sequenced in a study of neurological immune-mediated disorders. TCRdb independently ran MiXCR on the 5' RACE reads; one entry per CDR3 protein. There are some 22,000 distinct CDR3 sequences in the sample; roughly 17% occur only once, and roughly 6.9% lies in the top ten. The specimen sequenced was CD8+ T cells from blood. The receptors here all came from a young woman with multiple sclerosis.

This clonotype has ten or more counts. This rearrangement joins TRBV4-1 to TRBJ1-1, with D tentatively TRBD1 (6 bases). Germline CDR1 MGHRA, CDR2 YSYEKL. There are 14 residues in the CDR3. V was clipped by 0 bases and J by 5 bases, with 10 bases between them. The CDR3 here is CASSQDTGFTEAFF. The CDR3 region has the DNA TGCGCCAGCAGCCAAGATACAGGGTTTACTGAAGCTTTCTTT.

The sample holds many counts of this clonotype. CDR3 sequence (DNA): TGTGCCAGCAGTTTGGGTAGGGAGCAGTACGTC. Protein: CASSLGREQYV. This chain links TRBV12-3 or TRBV12-4 with TRBJ2-7; D unclear. Trimming removed 3 bases from V and 7 bases from J, with 7 bases in between. This CDR3 contains 11 residues.

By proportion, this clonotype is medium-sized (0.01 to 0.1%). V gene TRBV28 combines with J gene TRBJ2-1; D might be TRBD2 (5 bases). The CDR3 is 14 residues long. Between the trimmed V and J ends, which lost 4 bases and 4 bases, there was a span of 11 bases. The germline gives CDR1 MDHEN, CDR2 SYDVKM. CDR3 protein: CASSSLGGYNEQFF. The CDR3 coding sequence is TGTGCCAGCAGTTCCCTGGGCGGGTACAATGAGCAGTTCTTC.

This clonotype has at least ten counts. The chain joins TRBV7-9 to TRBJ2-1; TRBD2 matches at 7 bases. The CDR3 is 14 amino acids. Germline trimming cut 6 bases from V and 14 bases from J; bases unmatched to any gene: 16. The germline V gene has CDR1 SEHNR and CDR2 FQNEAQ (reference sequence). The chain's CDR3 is CASRPGTKTMNKFF. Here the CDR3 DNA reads TGTGCCAGCAGACCCGGGACTAAAACAATGAACAAGTTCTTC.

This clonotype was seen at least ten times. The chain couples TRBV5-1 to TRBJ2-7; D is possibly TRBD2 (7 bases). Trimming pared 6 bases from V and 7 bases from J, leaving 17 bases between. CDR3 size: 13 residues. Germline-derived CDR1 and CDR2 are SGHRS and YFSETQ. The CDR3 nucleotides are TGCGCCAGCACGGGGGGCTGGCGGTGGGAGCAGTACTTC. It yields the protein CASTGGWRWEQYF.

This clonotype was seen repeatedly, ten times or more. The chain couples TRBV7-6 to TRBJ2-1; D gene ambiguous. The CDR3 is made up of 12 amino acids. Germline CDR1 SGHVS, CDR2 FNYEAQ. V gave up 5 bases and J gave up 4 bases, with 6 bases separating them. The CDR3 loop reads CASSPTYNEQFF. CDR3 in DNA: TGTGCCAGCAGCCCCACATACAATGAGCAGTTCTTC.

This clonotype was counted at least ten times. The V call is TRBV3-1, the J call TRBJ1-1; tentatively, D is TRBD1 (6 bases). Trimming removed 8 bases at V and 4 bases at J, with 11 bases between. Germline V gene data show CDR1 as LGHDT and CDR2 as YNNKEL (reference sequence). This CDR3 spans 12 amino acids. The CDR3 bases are TGTGCCAGCTCACAGGGAGGCACTGAAGCTTTCTTT. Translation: CASSQGGTEAFF.

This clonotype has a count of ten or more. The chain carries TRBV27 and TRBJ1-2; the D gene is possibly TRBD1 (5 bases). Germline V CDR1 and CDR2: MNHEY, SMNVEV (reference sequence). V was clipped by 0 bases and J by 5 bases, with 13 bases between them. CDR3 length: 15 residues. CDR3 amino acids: CASSLSIGAGYGYTF. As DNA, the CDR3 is TGTGCCAGCAGTTTATCTATCGGGGCGGGATATGGCTACACCTTC.

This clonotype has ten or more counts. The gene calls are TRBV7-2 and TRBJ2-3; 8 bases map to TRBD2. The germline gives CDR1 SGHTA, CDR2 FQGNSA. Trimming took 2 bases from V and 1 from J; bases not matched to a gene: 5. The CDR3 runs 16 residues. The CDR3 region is CASSLLSRGGTDTQYF. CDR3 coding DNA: TGTGCCAGCAGCTTACTCTCGCGGGGGGGCACAGATACGCAGTATTTT.

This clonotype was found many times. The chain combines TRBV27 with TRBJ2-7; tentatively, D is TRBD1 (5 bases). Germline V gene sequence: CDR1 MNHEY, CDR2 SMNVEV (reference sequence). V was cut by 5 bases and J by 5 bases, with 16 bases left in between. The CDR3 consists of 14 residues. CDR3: CASSIRVSGHEQYF. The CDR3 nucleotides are TGTGCCAGCAGTATCAGGGTCTCTGGCCACGAGCAGTACTTC.

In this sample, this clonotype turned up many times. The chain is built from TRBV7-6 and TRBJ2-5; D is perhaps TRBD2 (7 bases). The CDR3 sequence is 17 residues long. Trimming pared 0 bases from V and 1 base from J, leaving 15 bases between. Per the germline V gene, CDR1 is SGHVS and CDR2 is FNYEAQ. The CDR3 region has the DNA TGTGCCAGCAGCTTAGCCCCTGCGGGGGCCTTCCAAGAGACCCAGTACTTC. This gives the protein CASSLAPAGAFQETQYF.

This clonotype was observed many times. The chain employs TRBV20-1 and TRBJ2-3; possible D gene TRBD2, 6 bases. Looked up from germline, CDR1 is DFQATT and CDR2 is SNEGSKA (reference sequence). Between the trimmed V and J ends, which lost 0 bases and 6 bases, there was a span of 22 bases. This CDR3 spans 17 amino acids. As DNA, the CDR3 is TGCAGTGCTAGAGATTCCCCCTGGGAGGACGTAGACGATACGCAGTATTTT. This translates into CSARDSPWEDVDDTQYF.

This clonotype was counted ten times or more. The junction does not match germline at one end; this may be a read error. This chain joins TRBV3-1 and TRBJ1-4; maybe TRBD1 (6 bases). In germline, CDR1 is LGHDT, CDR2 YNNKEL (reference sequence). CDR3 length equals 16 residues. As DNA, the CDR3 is TGTGCCAGCAGCCAAGAGTTTGGGACAACGAATGAAAAACTGTTTTTT. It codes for CASSQEFGTTNEKLFF.

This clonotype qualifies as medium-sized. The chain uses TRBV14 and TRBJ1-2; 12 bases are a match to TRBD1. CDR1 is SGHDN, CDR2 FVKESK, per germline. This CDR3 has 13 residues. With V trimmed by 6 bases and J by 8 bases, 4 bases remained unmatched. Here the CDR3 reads CASSPGTGGGYTF. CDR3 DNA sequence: TGTGCCAGCAGTCCTGGGACAGGGGGCGGCTACACCTTC. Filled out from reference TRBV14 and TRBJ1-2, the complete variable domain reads EAGVTQFPSHSVIEKGQTVTLRCDPISGHDNLYWYRRVMGKEIKFLLHFVKESKQDESGMPNNRFLAERTGGTYSTLKVQPAELEDSGVYFCASSPGTGGGYTFGSGTRLTVV.

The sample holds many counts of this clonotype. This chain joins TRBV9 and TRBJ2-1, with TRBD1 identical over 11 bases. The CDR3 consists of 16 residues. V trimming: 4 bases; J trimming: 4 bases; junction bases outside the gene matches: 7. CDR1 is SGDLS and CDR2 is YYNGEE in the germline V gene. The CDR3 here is CASSPPGQGAYNEQFF. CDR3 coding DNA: TGTGCCAGCAGCCCCCCCGGACAGGGGGCTTACAATGAGCAGTTCTTC. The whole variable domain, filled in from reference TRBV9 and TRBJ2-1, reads DSGVTQTPKHLITATGQRVTLRCSPRSGDLSVYWYQQSLDQGLQFLIQYYNGEERAKGNILERFSAQQFPDLHSELNLSSLELGDSALYFCASSPPGQGAYNEQFFGPGTRLTVL.

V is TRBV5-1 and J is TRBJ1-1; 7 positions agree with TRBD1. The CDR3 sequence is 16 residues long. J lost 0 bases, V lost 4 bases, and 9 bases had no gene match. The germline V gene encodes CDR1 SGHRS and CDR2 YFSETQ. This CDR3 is CASSKRQGPMNTEAFF. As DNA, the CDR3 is TGCGCCAGCAGCAAACGACAGGGTCCTATGAACACTGAAGCTTTCTTT.

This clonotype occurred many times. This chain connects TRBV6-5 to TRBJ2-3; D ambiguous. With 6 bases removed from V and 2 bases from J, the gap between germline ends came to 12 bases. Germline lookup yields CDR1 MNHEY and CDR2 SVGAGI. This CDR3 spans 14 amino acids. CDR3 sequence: CASSEGENTDTQYF. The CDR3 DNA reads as TGTGCCAGCAGCGAAGGAGAAAACACAGATACGCAGTATTTT.

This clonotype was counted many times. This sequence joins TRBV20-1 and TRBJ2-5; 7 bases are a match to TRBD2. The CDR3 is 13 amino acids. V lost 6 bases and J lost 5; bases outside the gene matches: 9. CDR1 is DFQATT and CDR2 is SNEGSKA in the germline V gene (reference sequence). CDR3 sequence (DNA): TGCAGTGCCACTGAACTAGCGTGGGAGACCCAGTACTTC. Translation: CSATELAWETQYF.

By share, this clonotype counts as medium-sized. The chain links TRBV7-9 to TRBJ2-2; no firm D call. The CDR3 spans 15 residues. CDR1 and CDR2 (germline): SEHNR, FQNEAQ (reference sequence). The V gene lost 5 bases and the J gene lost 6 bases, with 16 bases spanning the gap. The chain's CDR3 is CASSAPHVAPGELFF. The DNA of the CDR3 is TGTGCCAGCAGCGCACCTCACGTCGCTCCCGGGGAGCTGTTTTTT.

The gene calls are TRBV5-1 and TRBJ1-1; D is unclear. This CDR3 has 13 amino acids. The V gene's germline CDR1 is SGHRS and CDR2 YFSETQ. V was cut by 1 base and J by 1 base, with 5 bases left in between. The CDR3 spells CASSLQENTEAFF. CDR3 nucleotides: TGCGCCAGCAGCTTGCAGGAGAACACTGAAGCTTTCTTT.

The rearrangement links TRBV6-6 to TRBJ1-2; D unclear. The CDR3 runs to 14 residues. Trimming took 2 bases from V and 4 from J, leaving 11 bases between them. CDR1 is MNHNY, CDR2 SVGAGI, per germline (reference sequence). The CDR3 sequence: CASSYDSVVYGYTF. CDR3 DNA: TGTGCCAGCAGTTACGATTCGGTCGTCTATGGCTACACCTTC.

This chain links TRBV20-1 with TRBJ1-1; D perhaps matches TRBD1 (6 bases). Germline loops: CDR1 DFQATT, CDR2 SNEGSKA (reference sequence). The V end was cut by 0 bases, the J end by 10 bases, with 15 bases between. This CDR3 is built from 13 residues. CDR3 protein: CSAREGWGAGAFF. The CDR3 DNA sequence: TGCAGTGCTAGAGAGGGGTGGGGGGCAGGAGCTTTCTTT.

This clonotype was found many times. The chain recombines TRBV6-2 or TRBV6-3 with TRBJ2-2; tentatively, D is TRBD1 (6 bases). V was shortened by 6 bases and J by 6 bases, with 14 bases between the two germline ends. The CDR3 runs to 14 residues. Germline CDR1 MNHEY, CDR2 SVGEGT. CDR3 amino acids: CASSPPRTAGELFF. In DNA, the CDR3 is TGTGCCAGCAGCCCACCAAGGACAGCCGGGGAGCTGTTTTTT.